A single sample gave rise to the 17 T cell receptor beta chains below, sequenced in a study of T-cell reconstitution after alpha-beta-depleted transplantation in children. Library preparation (for TCRbeta) was performed with unique molecular identifiers. Via MiXCR, TCRdb re-called the PCR reads, giving one row per CDR3 protein. The table has hundreds of thousands of distinct CDR3 sequences, around 11% seen once. The sequences come from PBMCs from the stem cell graft donor, collected from the stem cell graft. Receptor source: a human donor who donated a stem cell graft to a child with acute lymphoblastic leukemia.

Concerning this clonotype: One end of the junction does not line up with germline, which may come from a read error. The chain links TRBV2 to TRBJ1-5; a weak D match, TRBD1 (6 bases). CDR1 and CDR2 (germline): SNHLY, FYNNEI. The CDR3 covers 13 residues. This chain's CDR3 is CPSRRQGNQPQHF. CDR3 coding DNA: TGTCCCAGCAGACGACAGGGCAATCAGCCCCAGCATTTT.

This clonotype was detected many times. The chain uses TRBV29-1 and TRBJ2-7; D is possibly TRBD2 (6 bases). The germline gives CDR1 SQVTM, CDR2 ANQGSEA. The CDR3 has 12 residues. V was pared by 7 bases and J by 2 bases, with 12 bases between. The CDR3 protein is CSGLAETYEQYF. CDR3 nucleotides: TGCAGCGGGTTAGCGGAGACCTACGAGCAGTACTTC.

This clonotype was observed at least ten times. DNA for the CDR3: TGTGCCAGCAGCATCGGGACTAGCGGGCCCTACGAGCAGTACTTC. Translation: CASSIGTSGPYEQYF. The chain links TRBV7-2 to TRBJ2-7; 12 nucleotides match TRBD2. Germline trimming cut 5 bases from V and 2 bases from J; bases unmatched to any gene: 4. CDR1 and CDR2 from the germline V gene are SGHTA and FQGNSA. The CDR3 length is 15 residues.

In its sample, this clonotype was seen many times. V and J are TRBV6-1 and TRBJ2-7; tentative D call: TRBD1 (5 bases). V lost 7 bases to trimming and J lost 3 bases, with 16 bases between them. Germline V gene sequence: CDR1 MNHNS, CDR2 SASEGT. This CDR3 has 14 amino acids. The CDR3 nucleotides read TGTGCCAGCAACTCCGGACATTTAGTCTACGAGCAGTACTTC. Its translation is CASNSGHLVYEQYF.

This clonotype appeared many times. The CDR3 is CASSSDRRLQQPQHF. The CDR3 DNA reads TGTGCCAGCAGTTCGGACAGGAGATTACAACAGCCCCAGCATTTT. The chain uses TRBV6-2 or TRBV6-3 and TRBJ1-5, with 7 bases fitting TRBD1. Trimming removed 4 bases from V and 7 bases from J; junction bases left unmatched: 10. The CDR3 length is 15 residues. Germline CDR1 is MNHEY and CDR2 is SVGEGT.

The table lists this clonotype with many counts. The chain employs TRBV5-1 and TRBJ2-2, with D hard to call. Trimming stripped 10 bases from V and 7 bases from J, with 17 bases between. Germline V gene data show CDR1 as SGHRS and CDR2 as YFSETQ. CDR3 length: 13 amino acids. The CDR3 here is CASQAQLNGELFF. The CDR3 DNA reads as TGCGCCTCACAAGCCCAGCTAAACGGGGAGCTGTTTTTT.

This clonotype showed up many times. This CDR3 reads CSATRQIQETQYF. Written as DNA, the CDR3 is TGCAGTGCTACAAGACAGATTCAAGAGACCCAGTACTTC. V usage is TRBV20-1 and J usage is TRBJ2-5; perhaps TRBD1 as D (5 bases). Deletions cut 4 bases from V and 2 bases from J, with 11 bases between. The CDR3 totals 13 residues. Germline CDR1 is DFQATT and CDR2 is SNEGSKA (reference sequence).

This clonotype was recorded only once. The rearrangement uses TRBV29-1 and TRBJ2-7; 12 bases line up with TRBD2. Trimming took 6 bases from V and 5 from J; bases not matched to a gene: 17. The CDR3 sequence is 17 residues long. Germline V gene sequence: CDR1 SQVTM, CDR2 ANQGSEA. The CDR3 here is CSVKKRLLAGGSDEQYF. DNA for the CDR3: TGCAGCGTCAAGAAACGATTACTAGCGGGAGGTTCCGACGAGCAGTACTTC.

This clonotype has a handful of counts. This chain links TRBV4-2 with TRBJ2-7, with D perhaps TRBD1 (5 bases). CDR1 is LGHNA and CDR2 is YNFKEQ in the germline V gene. CDR3 size: 13 residues. V was shortened by 6 bases and J by 3 bases, with 12 bases between the two germline ends. CDR3 DNA: TGTGCCAGCAGTCAGGGCGTCCACTACGAGCAGTACTTC. Protein: CASSQGVHYEQYF.

This clonotype was detected only a few times. The rearrangement uses TRBV18 and TRBJ2-5; weak D call: TRBD1 (6 bases). The germline gives CDR1 KGHSH, CDR2 LQKENI. The CDR3 sequence is 13 residues long. The V end was cut by 5 bases, the J end by 7 bases, with 14 bases between. The CDR3 spells CASSSTGFGTQYF. The CDR3 coding sequence is TGTGCCAGCTCATCTACAGGGTTCGGGACCCAGTACTTC.

This clonotype occurred many times. The CDR3: CASSSQANTEAFF. The CDR3 DNA reads as TGCGCCAGCAGCTCACAAGCGAACACTGAAGCTTTCTTT. The chain links TRBV5-1 to TRBJ1-1; D is uncertain. From germline, CDR1 is SGHRS and CDR2 YFSETQ. Trimming shortened V by 3 bases and J by 1 base, and 7 bases separated the two germline ends. The CDR3 has 13 residues.

This clonotype has a count of ten or more. The chain recombines TRBV20-1 with TRBJ2-3; D possibly uses TRBD1 or TRBD2 (6 bases each). V lost 4 bases, J lost 3 bases, and 14 bases lay in between. The CDR3 extends over 14 amino acids. The V gene's germline CDR1 is DFQATT and CDR2 SNEGSKA (reference sequence). CDR3 sequence (DNA): TGCAGTGCTACAACGGGGGCCGTTACAGATACGCAGTATTTT. This codes for CSATTGAVTDTQYF.

The sample holds a few counts of this clonotype. The V gene is TRBV19, the J gene TRBJ2-1; possibly TRBD1 for D (6 bases). This CDR3 spans 15 amino acids. Trimming removed 6 bases at V and 2 bases at J, with 14 bases between. Germline assignment: CDR1 LNHDA and CDR2 SQIVND (reference sequence). The CDR3 coding sequence is TGTGCCAGTAGCCCCAGGGGTTTACCCTACAATGAGCAGTTCTTC. Protein: CASSPRGLPYNEQFF.

This clonotype has a handful of counts. V usage is TRBV4-3 and J usage is TRBJ2-5; a possible D gene is TRBD2 (6 bases). There are 16 residues in the CDR3. V was clipped by 1 base and J by 7 bases, with 19 bases between them. CDR1 is LGHNA, CDR2 YSLEER, per germline. CDR3: CASSQGLIAGTGTQYF. CDR3 sequence (DNA): TGCGCCAGCAGCCAAGGTTTGATCGCGGGAACGGGGACCCAGTACTTC.

This clonotype was found many times. The V call is TRBV2, the J call TRBJ2-1; no reliable D call. The length of the CDR3 is 14 residues. The germline V gene has CDR1 SNHLY and CDR2 FYNNEI. V lost 2 bases and J lost 2, with 7 bases in between. The CDR3 nucleotides read TGTGCCAGCAGTGAACTGGCAGCCTACAATGAGCAGTTCTTC. Protein product: CASSELAAYNEQFF.

In its sample, this clonotype was seen many times. This chain links TRBV24-1 with TRBJ2-1; 9 nucleotides line up with TRBD2. The V gene end was trimmed by 1 base and the J gene end by 7 bases; junction bases not matched to a gene: 7. Germline CDR1 KGHDR, CDR2 SFDVKD. The CDR3 totals 16 residues. CDR3 in DNA: TGTGCCACCAGTGATTTTTCTCGCGGGAGGGGTAATGAGCAGTTCTTC. It specifies CATSDFSRGRGNEQFF.

There are many counts of this clonotype. At one end the junction does not follow the germline gene, possibly because of a read error. The chain combines TRBV12-3 or TRBV12-4 with TRBJ1-2; tentatively, D is TRBD1 (5 bases). This CDR3 spans 11 amino acids. For the CDR3, the DNA is TGTGCCAGCAGAGTCTCGCAGGGCCTCTCCTTC. It codes for CASRVSQGLSF.